This passage covers 22 T cell receptor beta chains from one sample sequenced in a study of T cells in narcolepsy. This table comes from immunoSEQ multiplex PCR, and its TCRdb copy is limited to in-frame clones, with some not included. The sample includes about 32,000 clones, roughly four fifths of them seen just once. The sequenced sample was memory (CD45RA-) CD4+ T cells from blood. The receptors shown here come from a human donor in good health.

V and J are TRBV28 and TRBJ2-3; a weak D match, TRBD2 (5 bases). Germline CDR1 and CDR2: MDHEN and SYDVKM. The ends were cut back, 4 bases at V and 2 bases at J, with 10 bases in the middle. The CDR3 is 14 residues long. The DNA of the CDR3 is TGTGCCAGCAGTTCTAGCAGAGACACAGATACGCAGTATTTT. Protein sequence: CASSSSRDTDTQYF.

The V call is TRBV5-1, the J call TRBJ1-4, with D possibly being TRBD1 (5 bases). Germline CDR1 SGHRS, CDR2 YFSETQ. This CDR3 region has 16 residues. With 4 bases removed from V and 9 bases from J, the gap between germline ends came to 22 bases. CDR3 bases: TGCGCCAGCAGCCCAGACCCCGGAACAGGTTTTAAAAAACTGTTTTTT. As protein: CASSPDPGTGFKKLFF.

The chain couples TRBV7-7 to TRBJ2-5, with 11 bases identical to TRBD2. CDR3 size: 18 residues. Unmatched junction bases numbered 16, after V lost 5 bases and J lost 5 bases. CDR1 is SSHAT and CDR2 is FNYEAQ in the germline V gene (reference sequence). The CDR3 DNA sequence: TGTGCCAGCAGCCGAAAAACAAAAGGACTAGCGGGTCGGGAGACCCAGTACTTC. It encodes CASSRKTKGLAGRETQYF.

V and J are TRBV7-9 and TRBJ1-4; D gene unclear. The CDR3 length is 15 residues. Germline lookup yields CDR1 SEHNR and CDR2 FQNEAQ (reference sequence). The germline V and J ends were trimmed by 5 bases and 0 bases, with 10 bases remaining between them. CDR3 region: CASSLPSTTNEKLFF. The CDR3, as DNA: TGTGCCAGCAGCCTACCATCGACAACTAATGAAAAACTGTTTTTT.

V is TRBV27 and J is TRBJ1-2; 7 bases map to TRBD1. Germline V lookup: CDR1 MNHEY, CDR2 SMNVEV (reference sequence). The CDR3 runs to 14 residues. Trimming at V came to 5 bases and at J to 6 bases, leaving 9 bases not matched to a gene. The CDR3 nucleotides are TGTGCCAGCAGTAGTAGGGGGCGCGGTAATGGCTACACCTTC. It specifies CASSSRGRGNGYTF.

The V gene is TRBV2, the J gene TRBJ2-1; 9 nucleotides match TRBD2. CDR1 is SNHLY and CDR2 is FYNNEI in the germline V gene. This CDR3 comprises 15 residues. Unmatched junction bases numbered 12, after V lost 6 bases and J lost 9 bases. In nucleotides, the CDR3 is TGTGCCAGCAGCCCCGGGACTAGCTCCGTTGTTGAGCAGTTCTTC. Protein sequence: CASSPGTSSVVEQFF. Full variable domain (missing parts from reference TRBV2 and TRBJ2-1): EPEVTQTPSHQVTQMGQEVILRCVPISNHLYFYWYRQILGQKVEFLVSFYNNEISEKSEIFDDQFSVERPDGSNFTLKIRSTKLEDSAMYFCASSPGTSSVVEQFFGPGTRLTVL.

The CDR3 reads CASSPGGLGNTIYF. CDR3 nucleotide sequence: TGTGCCAGCAGTCCAGGGGGACTTGGAAACACCATATATTTT. The chain employs TRBV6-5 and TRBJ1-3, with 7 bases matching TRBD1. CDR1 MNHEY and CDR2 SVGAGI come from the germline V gene. The CDR3 is made up of 14 amino acids. With V trimmed by 5 bases and J by 3 bases, 4 bases remained unmatched.

This clone has a single count. The chain links TRBV29-1 to TRBJ1-1, with D unresolved. The CDR3 contains 12 residues. Per germline, CDR1 SQVTM and CDR2 ANQGSEA. V was trimmed by 6 bases and J by 1 base, leaving 9 bases between them. This chain's CDR3 is CSVVPANTEAFF. The CDR3 DNA reads as TGCAGCGTCGTCCCCGCGAACACTGAAGCTTTCTTT.

The chain joins TRBV7-2 to TRBJ1-6; 11 bases are a match to TRBD1. CDR1 and CDR2 from the germline V gene are SGHTA and FQGNSA. After removal of 8 bases from V and 7 bases from J, the junction contained 7 bases not matched to a gene. The CDR3 extends over 15 amino acids. The CDR3 is CASSGTGGRNSPLHF. CDR3 DNA: TGTGCCAGCTCCGGGACAGGGGGTAGGAATTCACCCCTCCACTTT.

The J gene is TRBJ2-3, the V gene TRBV27, with TRBD1 identical over 9 bases. Germline CDR1 is MNHEY and CDR2 is SMNVEV (reference sequence). The CDR3 consists of 16 residues. Trimming took 5 bases from V and 4 from J; bases not matched to a gene: 10. CDR3 protein: CASSPYRGRFADTQYF. The CDR3 region has the DNA TGTGCCAGCAGTCCCTACAGGGGGCGGTTTGCAGATACGCAGTATTTT.

The chain recombines TRBV4-3 with TRBJ2-4; tentative D call: TRBD2 (5 bases). The V end was cut by 1 base, the J end by 2 bases, with 21 bases between. The CDR3 is 19 residues long. The germline CDR1 and CDR2 sequences are LGHNA and YSLEER. CDR3 DNA: TGCGCCAGCAGCCAAGTTGTAACGGGGTCAGGCTCTTCCAAAAACATTCAGTACTTC. Translating it yields CASSQVVTGSGSSKNIQYF.

The rearrangement links TRBV5-4 to TRBJ1-2; tentative D call: TRBD1 (6 bases). The CDR3 has 16 amino acids. Between the trimmed V and J ends, which lost 4 bases and 1 base, there was a span of 17 bases. Germline-derived CDR1 and CDR2 are SGHNT and YYREEE (reference sequence). CDR3 region: CASSPGTLLGNYGYTF. The CDR3 bases are TGTGCCAGCAGCCCCGGGACACTCCTGGGTAACTATGGCTACACCTTC.

The gene calls are TRBV4-3 and TRBJ2-5; 8 bases are shared with TRBD2. The CDR3 consists of 15 residues. From germline, CDR1 is LGHNA and CDR2 YSLEER. With V trimmed by 3 bases and J by 2 bases, 5 bases remained unmatched. This CDR3 reads CASSQGRGAQETQYF. For the CDR3, the DNA is TGCGCCAGCAGCCAGGGGCGGGGGGCACAAGAGACCCAGTACTTC.

This chain joins TRBV19 and TRBJ1-4, with 9 bases identical to TRBD1. V trimming: 6 bases; J trimming: 5 bases; junction bases outside the gene matches: 4. The CDR3 spans 14 residues. Germline V gene lookup returns CDR1 LNHDA and CDR2 SQIVND (reference sequence). DNA for the CDR3: TGTGCCAGTAGCCACGGACAGGGGAATGAAAAACTGTTTTTT. It codes for CASSHGQGNEKLFF.

This chain uses TRBV27 with TRBJ1-5; TRBD1 agrees at 7 bases. V trimming: 2 bases; J trimming: 3 bases; junction bases outside the gene matches: 1. Germline V gene lookup returns CDR1 MNHEY and CDR2 SMNVEV (reference sequence). The CDR3 has 14 amino acids. CDR3 DNA sequence: TGTGCCAGCAGTTTACAGGGGGACAATCAGCCCCAGCATTTT. Its protein is CASSLQGDNQPQHF.

The rearrangement joins TRBV4-2 to TRBJ2-4; possible D gene TRBD2, 7 bases. With 3 bases removed from V and 1 base from J, the gap between germline ends came to 19 bases. CDR3 length equals 18 residues. CDR1 is LGHNA, CDR2 YNFKEQ, per germline. CDR3 DNA sequence: TGTGCCAGCAGCCACACCCCCCGACGGGGGGCTGCCAAAAACATTCAGTACTTC. It is translated as CASSHTPRRGAAKNIQYF.

The chain is built from TRBV5-6 and TRBJ1-2; no firm D call. This CDR3 region has 15 residues. The germline V gene has CDR1 SGHDT and CDR2 YYEEEE. Trimming removed 4 bases from V and 0 bases from J, with 13 bases in between. As DNA, the CDR3 is TGTGCCAGCAGCCCGACCCCCAGAGCTAACTATGGCTACACCTTC. Amino acid sequence: CASSPTPRANYGYTF.

This clone has a handful of counts. This chain joins TRBV27 and TRBJ2-3; D is uncertain. CDR1 and CDR2 from the germline V gene are MNHEY and SMNVEV (reference sequence). The CDR3 has 15 amino acids. V was trimmed by 7 bases and J by 2 bases, leaving 16 bases between them. In DNA, the CDR3 is TGTGCCAGCACCTCCGCTGGGCCACCCACAGATACGCAGTATTTT. As protein: CASTSAGPPTDTQYF.

The V gene is TRBV19, the J gene TRBJ1-5; 7 nucleotides align to TRBD1. The CDR3 sequence is 18 residues long. With V trimmed by 5 bases and J by 1 base, 14 bases remained unmatched. Germline lookup yields CDR1 LNHDA and CDR2 SQIVND (reference sequence). CDR3 residues: CASSFQVPGGGSNQPQHF. Written as DNA, the CDR3 is TGTGCCAGTAGTTTTCAGGTTCCAGGGGGTGGAAGCAATCAGCCCCAGCATTTT.

This clone was counted a few times. The chain recombines TRBV14 with TRBJ1-4; the D gene is possibly TRBD1 (6 bases). The CDR3 spans 15 residues. CDR1 and CDR2 from the germline V gene are SGHDN and FVKESK. Deletions cut 5 bases from V and 4 bases from J, with 14 bases between. The CDR3 nucleotides are TGTGCCAGCAGCAAAACAGGGCACCTTAATGAAAAACTGTTTTTT. Residues: CASSKTGHLNEKLFF.

CDR3 amino acids: CASSRGGGPTDTQYF. The CDR3 DNA reads as TGTGCCAGCAGCCGCGGGGGGGGCCCAACAGATACGCAGTATTTT. This chain uses TRBV11-3 with TRBJ2-3; 9 positions match TRBD2. The CDR3 length is 15 residues. Looked up from germline, CDR1 is SGHNT and CDR2 is YENEEA. With V trimmed by 5 bases and J by 3 bases, 6 bases remained unmatched.

This chain links TRBV21-1 with TRBJ1-1. TRBV21-1 is classified as a pseudogene. CDR3 size: 15 residues. The CDR3 bases are TGTGCCAGCAGCAAAGACCTAAGGACGAGCACTGAAGCTTTCTTT. This gives the protein CASSKDLRTSTEAFF.